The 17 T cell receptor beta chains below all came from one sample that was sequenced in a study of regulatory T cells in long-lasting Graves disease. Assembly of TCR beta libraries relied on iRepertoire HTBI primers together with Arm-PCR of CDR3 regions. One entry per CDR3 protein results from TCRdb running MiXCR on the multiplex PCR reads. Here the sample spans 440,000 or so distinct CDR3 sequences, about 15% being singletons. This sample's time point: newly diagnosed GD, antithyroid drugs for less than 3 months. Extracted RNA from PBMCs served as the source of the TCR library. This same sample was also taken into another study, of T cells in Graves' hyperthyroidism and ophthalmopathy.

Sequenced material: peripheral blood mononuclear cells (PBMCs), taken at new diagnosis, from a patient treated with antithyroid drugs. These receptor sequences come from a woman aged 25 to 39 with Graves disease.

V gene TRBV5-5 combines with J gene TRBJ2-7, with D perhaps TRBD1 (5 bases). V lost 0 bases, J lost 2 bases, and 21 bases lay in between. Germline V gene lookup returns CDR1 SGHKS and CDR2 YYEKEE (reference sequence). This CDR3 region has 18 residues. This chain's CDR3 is CASSLAPGQGKRAYEQYF. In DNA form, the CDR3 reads TGTGCCAGCAGCTTGGCCCCCGGACAAGGAAAGCGTGCCTACGAGCAGTACTTC. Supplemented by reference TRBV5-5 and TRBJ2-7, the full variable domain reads DAGVTQSPTHLIKTRGQQVTLRCSPISGHKSVSWYQQVLGQGPQFIFQYYEKEERGRGNFPDRFSARQFPNYSSELNVNALLLGDSALYLCASSLAPGQGKRAYEQYFGPGTRLTVT.

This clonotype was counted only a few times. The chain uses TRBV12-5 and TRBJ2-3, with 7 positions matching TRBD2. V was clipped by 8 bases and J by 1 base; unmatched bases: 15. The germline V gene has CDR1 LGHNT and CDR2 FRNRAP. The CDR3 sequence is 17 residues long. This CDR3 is CASFLAGTGRRTDTQYF. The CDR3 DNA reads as TGTGCTAGTTTTTTGGCGGGAACCGGGAGGCGCACAGATACGCAGTATTTT.

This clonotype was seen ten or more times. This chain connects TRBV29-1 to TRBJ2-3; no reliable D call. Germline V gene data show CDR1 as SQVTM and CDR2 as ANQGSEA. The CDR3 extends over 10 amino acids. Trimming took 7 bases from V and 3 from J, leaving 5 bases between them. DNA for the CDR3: TGCAGCGCTCGGACAGATACGCAGTATTTT. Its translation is CSARTDTQYF.

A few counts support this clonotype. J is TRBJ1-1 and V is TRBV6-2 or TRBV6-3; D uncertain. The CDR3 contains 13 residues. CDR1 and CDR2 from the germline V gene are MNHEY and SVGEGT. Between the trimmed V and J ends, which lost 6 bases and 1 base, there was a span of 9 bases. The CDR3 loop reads CASRTAANTEAFF. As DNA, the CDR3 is TGTGCCAGCAGGACTGCAGCGAACACTGAAGCTTTCTTT.

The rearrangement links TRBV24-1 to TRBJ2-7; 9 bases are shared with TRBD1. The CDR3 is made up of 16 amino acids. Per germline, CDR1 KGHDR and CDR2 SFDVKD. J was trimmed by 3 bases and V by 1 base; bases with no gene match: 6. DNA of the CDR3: TGTGCCACCAGTGATTTAAGGACAGGGGCAATCTACGAGCAGTACTTC. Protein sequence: CATSDLRTGAIYEQYF.

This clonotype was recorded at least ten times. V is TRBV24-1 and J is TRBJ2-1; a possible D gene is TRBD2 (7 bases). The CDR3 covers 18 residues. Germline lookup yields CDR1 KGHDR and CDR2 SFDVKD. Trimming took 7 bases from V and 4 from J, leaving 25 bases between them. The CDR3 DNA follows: TGTGCCACCAGCCACGGCGTAAAAACAGGGAGGGGGTACAATGAGCAGTTCTTC. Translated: CATSHGVKTGRGYNEQFF.

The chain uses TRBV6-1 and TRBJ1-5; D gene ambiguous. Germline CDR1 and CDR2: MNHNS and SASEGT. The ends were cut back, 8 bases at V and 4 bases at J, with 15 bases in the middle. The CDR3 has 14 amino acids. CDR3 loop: CASGPRRENQPQHF. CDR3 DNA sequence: TGTGCCAGCGGCCCACGGAGGGAGAATCAGCCCCAGCATTTT.

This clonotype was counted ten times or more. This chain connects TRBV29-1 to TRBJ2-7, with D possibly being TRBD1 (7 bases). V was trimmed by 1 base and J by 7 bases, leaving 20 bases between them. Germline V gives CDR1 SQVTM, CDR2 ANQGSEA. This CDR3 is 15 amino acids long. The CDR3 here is CSVEVEVRGVWEQYF. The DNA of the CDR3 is TGCAGCGTTGAAGTGGAAGTCAGGGGGGTTTGGGAGCAGTACTTC.

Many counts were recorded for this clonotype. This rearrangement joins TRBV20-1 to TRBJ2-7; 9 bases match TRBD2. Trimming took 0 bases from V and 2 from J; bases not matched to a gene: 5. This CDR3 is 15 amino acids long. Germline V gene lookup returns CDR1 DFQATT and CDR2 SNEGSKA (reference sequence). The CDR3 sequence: CSARDWLAGTYEQYF. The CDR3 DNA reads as TGCAGTGCTAGAGATTGGCTAGCGGGGACCTACGAGCAGTACTTC.

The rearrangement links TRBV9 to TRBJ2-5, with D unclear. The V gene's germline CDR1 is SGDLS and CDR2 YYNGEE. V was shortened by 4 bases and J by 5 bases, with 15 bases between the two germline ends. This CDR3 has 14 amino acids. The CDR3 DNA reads TGTGCCAGCAGCTTCCTCTCAGTGGGCGAGACCCAGTACTTC. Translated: CASSFLSVGETQYF.

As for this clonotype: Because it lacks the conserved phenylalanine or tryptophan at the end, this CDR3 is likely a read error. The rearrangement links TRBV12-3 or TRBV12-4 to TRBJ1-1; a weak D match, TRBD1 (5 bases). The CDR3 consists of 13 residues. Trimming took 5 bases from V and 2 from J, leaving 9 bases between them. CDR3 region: CASSPGTNTEAFL. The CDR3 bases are TGTGCCAGCAGTCCTGGGACTAACACTGAAGCTTTCCTT.

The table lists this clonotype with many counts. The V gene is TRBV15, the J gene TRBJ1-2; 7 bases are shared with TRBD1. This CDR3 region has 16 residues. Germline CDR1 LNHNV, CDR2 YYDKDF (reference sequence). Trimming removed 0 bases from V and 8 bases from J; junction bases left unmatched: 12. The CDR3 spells CATSRDPTKGAGGYTF. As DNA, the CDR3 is TGTGCCACCAGCAGAGATCCGACCAAGGGGGCAGGAGGCTACACCTTC.

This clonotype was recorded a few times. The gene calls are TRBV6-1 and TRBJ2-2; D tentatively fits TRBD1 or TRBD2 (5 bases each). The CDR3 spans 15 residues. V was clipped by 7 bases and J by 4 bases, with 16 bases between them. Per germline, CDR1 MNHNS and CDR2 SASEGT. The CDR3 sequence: CASKIPGRFTGELFF. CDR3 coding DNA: TGTGCCAGCAAGATCCCGGGACGGTTCACCGGGGAGCTGTTTTTT.

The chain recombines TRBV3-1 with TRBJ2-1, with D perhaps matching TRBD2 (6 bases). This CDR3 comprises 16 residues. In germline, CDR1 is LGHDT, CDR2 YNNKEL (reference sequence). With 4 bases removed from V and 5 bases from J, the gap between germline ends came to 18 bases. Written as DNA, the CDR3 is TGTGCCAGCAGCCGGTCGACTAGTTATCGACACAATGAGCAGTTCTTC. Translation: CASSRSTSYRHNEQFF.

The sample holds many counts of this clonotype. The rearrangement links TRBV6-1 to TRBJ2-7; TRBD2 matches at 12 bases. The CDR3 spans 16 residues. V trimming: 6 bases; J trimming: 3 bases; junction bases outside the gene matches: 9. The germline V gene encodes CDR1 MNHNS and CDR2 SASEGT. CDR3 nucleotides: TGTGCCAGCAGAACTCGGACTAGCGGGATTAGCTACGAGCAGTACTTC. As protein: CASRTRTSGISYEQYF.

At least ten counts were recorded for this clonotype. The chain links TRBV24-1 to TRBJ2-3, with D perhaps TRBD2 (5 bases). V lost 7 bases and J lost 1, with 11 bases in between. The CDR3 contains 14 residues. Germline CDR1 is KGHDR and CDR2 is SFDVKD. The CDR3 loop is CATSALAGTDTQYF. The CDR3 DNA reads TGTGCCACCAGCGCGCTAGCCGGCACAGATACGCAGTATTTT.

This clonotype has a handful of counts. As DNA, the CDR3 is TGCGCCAGCAGCCAGGCGGACAGGCCCTACGAGCAGTACTTC. Encoded protein: CASSQADRPYEQYF. The J gene is TRBJ2-7, the V gene TRBV4-1, with 7 nucleotides matching TRBD1. V lost 3 bases, J lost 2 bases, and 4 bases stayed unmatched. The CDR3 covers 14 residues. Germline-derived CDR1 and CDR2 are MGHRA and YSYEKL.